This entry concerns a single TCR beta chain. Its antigen is unknown. The data belong to a study of cytomegalovirus exposure and HLA in healthy donors. Study outcomes and limitations: Sequencing likely produced, as an artifact, a cluster of highly shared sequence variants. Cytomegalovirus association was listed for about 160 TCR beta chains.

V shed 10 bases and J shed 4 bases, with 14 bases lying between them. The germline V gene encodes CDR1 SNHLY and CDR2 FYNNEI. The CDR3 loop spans 13 amino acids. Use of 60 Vbeta and 13 Jbeta primers characterized the PCR. Repertoires were generated with immunoSEQ multiplex PCR, while TCRdb's copy carries only in-frame clones and drops some. Counted here are 170,000 or so clones, around four fifths occurring once; the ten biggest clones make up 1%. Donors consisted of healthy bone marrow donors. The source of this sequence is a woman aged 45-65 years in good health and CMV-seropositive. V is TRBV2 and J is TRBJ1-3; D perhaps matches TRBD1 (5 bases). The source material was PBMCs. The CDR3: CATKTDIGNTIYF. The CDR3 coding sequence is TGTGCCACCAAAACGGACATAGGAAACACCATATATTTT.